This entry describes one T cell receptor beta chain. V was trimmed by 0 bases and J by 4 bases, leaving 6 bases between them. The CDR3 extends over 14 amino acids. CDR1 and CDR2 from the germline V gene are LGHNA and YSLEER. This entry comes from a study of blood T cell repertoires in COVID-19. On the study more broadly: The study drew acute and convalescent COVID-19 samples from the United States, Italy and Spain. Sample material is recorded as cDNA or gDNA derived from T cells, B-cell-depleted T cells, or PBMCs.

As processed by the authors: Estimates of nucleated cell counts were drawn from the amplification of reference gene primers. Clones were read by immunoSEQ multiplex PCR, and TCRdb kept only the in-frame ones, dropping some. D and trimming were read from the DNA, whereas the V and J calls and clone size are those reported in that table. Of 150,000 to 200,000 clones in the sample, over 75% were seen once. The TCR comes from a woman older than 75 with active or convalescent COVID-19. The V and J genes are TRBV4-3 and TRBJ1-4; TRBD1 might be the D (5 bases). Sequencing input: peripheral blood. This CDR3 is CASSQEGHNEKLFF. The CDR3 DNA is TGCGCCAGCAGCCAAGAAGGACATAATGAAAAACTGTTTTTT.